This record looks at one T cell receptor beta chain sequence and its context. Its antigen is as yet unknown. Researchers ran the PCR with 60 Vbeta and 13 Jbeta primers. Produced via immunoSEQ multiplex PCR; TCRdb's table is partial and in-frame only. The sample has over 150,000 clones, more than 75% seen once. The length of the CDR3 is 14 residues. CDR1 is WNHNN and CDR2 is SYGVQD in the germline V gene (reference sequence). With 0 bases removed from V and 6 bases from J, the gap between germline ends came to 11 bases. This record belongs to a study of cytomegalovirus exposure and HLA in healthy donors. Study findings and constraints: Earlier analysis found most TCR beta V segments productive about 90% or about 30% of the time. Across donors, presence/absence analyses took sequencing depth to be roughly uniform. TCR beta chains numbering under 200 were designated cytomegalovirus-associated.

Specimen: PBMCs. This receptor was identified in a man aged 25-45 years in good health and CMV-seropositive. The gene calls are TRBV10-1 and TRBJ1-1; D is unclear. The CDR3 coding sequence is TGCGCCAGCAGTGAGTCGATGACAAAACCTGAAGCTTTCTTT. This codes for CASSESMTKPEAFF.